The 6 T cell receptor beta chains listed next were all sequenced from one sample in a study of T cells after yellow fever vaccination. TCRdb used MiXCR to reprocess the 5' RACE reads, holding one entry per CDR3 protein. The sample lists roughly 320,000 distinct CDR3 sequences, about 11% seen once, with less than 3.5% in the top ten. Sequenced here: CD4+ T cells sorted from PBMCs, sampled 45 days after the yellow fever booster vaccination. These receptors were collected from a man younger than 35 who received the YFV17D yellow fever vaccine.

The chain couples TRBV6-5 to TRBJ1-5; tentatively, D is TRBD1 (5 bases). Germline assignment: CDR1 MNHEY and CDR2 SVGAGI. The CDR3 covers 15 residues. Trimming removed 8 bases from V and 1 base from J, with 15 bases in between. CDR3 DNA: TGTGCCAGCCGGGAGGCAGGGCGAAGCAATCAGCCCCAGCATTTT. It is translated as CASREAGRSNQPQHF.

This clonotype has ten or more counts. This chain links TRBV20-1 with TRBJ1-2, with 12 bases matching TRBD1. Germline V gene lookup returns CDR1 DFQATT and CDR2 SNEGSKA (reference sequence). The CDR3 is made up of 16 amino acids. V lost 2 bases and J lost 3; bases outside the gene matches: 7. CDR3 loop: CSARLGTGGDDYGYTF. CDR3 nucleotides: TGCAGTGCTAGACTCGGGACAGGGGGCGATGACTATGGCTACACCTTC.

The gene calls are TRBV29-1 and TRBJ2-5, with 9 bases identical to TRBD1. The CDR3 is 14 amino acids. Germline CDR1 SQVTM, CDR2 ANQGSEA. V shed 6 bases and J 4 bases; nucleotides not matched to a gene: 9. The CDR3 protein is CSVTGQGVGETQYF. The CDR3 DNA reads as TGCAGCGTGACGGGACAGGGAGTAGGAGAGACCCAGTACTTC.

Many counts were recorded for this clonotype. The chain links TRBV20-1 to TRBJ2-1; TRBD2 matches 10 bases. The germline gives CDR1 DFQATT, CDR2 SNEGSKA (reference sequence). The ends lost 3 bases at V and 9 bases at J; junction bases unmatched: 8. This CDR3 spans 14 amino acids. The CDR3 is CSARNSGGAGEQFF. Written as DNA, the CDR3 is TGCAGTGCTAGGAACAGCGGGGGGGCCGGTGAGCAGTTCTTC.

This clonotype was seen a handful of times. This chain links TRBV15 with TRBJ1-5; D is possibly TRBD1 (5 bases). Trimming took 11 bases from V and 7 from J, leaving 18 bases between them. The CDR3 extends over 13 amino acids. Germline lookup yields CDR1 LNHNV and CDR2 YYDKDF (reference sequence). The DNA for the CDR3 is TGTGCCCCCGGGAAAGGGGTGTTACAGCCCCAGCATTTT. The encoded protein is CAPGKGVLQPQHF.

V is TRBV10-3 and J is TRBJ1-2, with a tentative D call TRBD1 (5 bases). Trimming removed 4 bases from V and 2 bases from J, with 11 bases in between. The germline V gene encodes CDR1 ENHRY and CDR2 SYGVKD. This CDR3 has 14 residues. The CDR3 DNA reads TGTGCCATCAGTGCGGGGGACGGGAACTATGGCTACACCTTC. Translated, it gives CAISAGDGNYGYTF.